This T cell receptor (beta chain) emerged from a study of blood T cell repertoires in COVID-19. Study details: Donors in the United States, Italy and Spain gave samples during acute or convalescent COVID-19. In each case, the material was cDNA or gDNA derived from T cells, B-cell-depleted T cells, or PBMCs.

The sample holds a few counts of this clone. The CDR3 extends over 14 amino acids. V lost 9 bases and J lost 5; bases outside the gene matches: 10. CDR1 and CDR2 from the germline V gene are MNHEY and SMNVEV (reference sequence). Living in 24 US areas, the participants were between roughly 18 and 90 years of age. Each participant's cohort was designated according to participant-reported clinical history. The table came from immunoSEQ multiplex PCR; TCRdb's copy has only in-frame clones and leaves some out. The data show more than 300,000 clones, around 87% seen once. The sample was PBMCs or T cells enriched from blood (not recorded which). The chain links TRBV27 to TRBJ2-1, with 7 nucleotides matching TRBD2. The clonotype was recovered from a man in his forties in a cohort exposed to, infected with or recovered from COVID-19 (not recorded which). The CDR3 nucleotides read TGTGCCAGTACCCGGGCTAGCGGTAACAATGAGCAGTTCTTC. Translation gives CASTRASGNNEQFF.